Ten or more counts support the clone carrying this TCR beta chain. Its antigen is still unknown. At one end the junction does not follow the germline gene, possibly because of a read error. This specimen belongs to a study of T cell repertoires in cytomegalovirus infection. Whole-study context: Indications came from public TCR beta signatures; they pointed to CMV infection and to a matching HLA type.

TCRdb passed the reads through MiXCR, listing each CDR3 protein once. The repertoire consists of 830,000 or so distinct CDR3 sequences, with approximately 32% occurring once and the leading ten covering about an eighth. Study results and caveats: Based on cumulative public TCR beta family frequency, carriers of CMV plus the relevant HLA were identified.

This sequence originates from a human donor in good health (CMV status not recorded). Some clones in this sample may be carry-over from other donors' samples. The input for sequencing was cultured CD8+ T cells from PBMCs, taken from culture after CMV antigen stimulation.

This chain's CDR3 is CASSLVNADTQYF. CDR3 DNA sequence: TGTGCTAGCAGCTTAGTTAATGCAGATACGCAGTATTTT. The chain employs TRBV7-7 and TRBJ2-3; D not certain. The CDR3 runs to 13 residues. Germline V lookup: CDR1 SSHAT, CDR2 FNYEAQ (reference sequence). The entire variable domain, with the rest obtained from reference TRBV7-7 and TRBJ2-3, is as follows: GAGVSQSPRYKVTKRGQDVTLRCDPISSHATLYWYQQALGQGPEFLTYFNYEAQPDKSGLPSDRFSAERPEGSISTLTIQRTEQRDSAMYRCASSLVNADTQYFGPGTRLTVL.